Listed here are 27 T cell receptor beta chains from one sample, sequenced in a study of Ad26.COV2.S vaccination and SARS-CoV-2 variants. Noted treatment: roughly 20 received Ad26.COV2.S at low or high dose, single or two shots; about 5 received placebo; per-sample allocation not given. The investigators took samples on day 63 after the first vaccine or placebo injection. Clones were sequenced by immunoSEQ multiplex PCR, and TCRdb holds only the in-frame ones, with some missing. The table includes 350,000 to 400,000 clones, about 88% detected once. This specimen was peripheral blood, taken in a trial of Ad26.COV2.S vaccine versus placebo. Every receptor here comes from a person between 18 and 60 years old who received the Ad26.COV2.S COVID-19 vaccine or a placebo.

This clone was counted a few times. J is TRBJ1-3 and V is TRBV7-2; D gene ambiguous. The CDR3 length is 15 residues. V lost 4 bases and J lost 0, with 10 bases in between. Germline CDR1 SGHTA, CDR2 FQGNSA. The CDR3 region is CASSYPSNSGNTIYF. The CDR3 bases are TGTGCCAGCAGCTACCCCTCAAACTCTGGAAACACCATATATTTT.

This CDR3 reads CASSQGQLGFGEQYF. CDR3 bases: TGTGCCAGCAGCCAGGGACAGTTGGGATTCGGGGAGCAGTACTTC. The chain recombines TRBV6-5 with TRBJ2-7; 7 nucleotides align to TRBD1. The trim removed 6 bases at V and 7 bases at J, leaving 15 bases unmatched. This CDR3 is 15 amino acids long. The germline V gene has CDR1 MNHEY and CDR2 SVGAGI.

The sample holds many counts of this clone. This chain uses TRBV6-1 with TRBJ2-7, with D tentatively TRBD2 (5 bases). This CDR3 has 14 amino acids. CDR1 and CDR2 from the germline V gene are MNHNS and SASEGT. V was pared by 1 base and J by 0 bases, with 7 bases between. CDR3: CASSEGESSYEQYF. Written as DNA, the CDR3 is TGTGCCAGCAGTGAAGGGGAGAGCTCCTACGAGCAGTACTTC.

The chain combines TRBV9 with TRBJ2-3; 7 bases map to TRBD2. CDR1 and CDR2 (germline): SGDLS, YYNGEE. CDR3 size: 16 residues. The V gene end was trimmed by 4 bases and the J gene end by 0 bases; junction bases not matched to a gene: 8. The CDR3 reads CASSPGTIASTDTQYF. Here the CDR3 DNA reads TGTGCCAGCAGCCCAGGGACTATCGCAAGCACAGATACGCAGTATTTT.

V and J are TRBV15 and TRBJ1-1, with D tentatively TRBD1 (5 bases). Germline lookup yields CDR1 LNHNV and CDR2 YYDKDF (reference sequence). The V gene lost 6 bases and the J gene lost 0 bases, with 17 bases spanning the gap. The length of the CDR3 is 16 residues. CDR3 nucleotide sequence: TGTGCCACCAGGCCGGTTAGACAGACTATGAACACTGAAGCTTTCTTT. Amino acid sequence: CATRPVRQTMNTEAFF.

CDR3 region: CASSIKGGQETQYF. The CDR3 DNA reads TGTGCCAGCAGTATTAAGGGGGGACAAGAGACCCAGTACTTC. V usage is TRBV7-8 and J usage is TRBJ2-5; D might be TRBD1 or TRBD2, each matching 6 bases. Trimming cost V 6 bases and J 2 bases, with 13 bases left between them. Germline CDR1 is SGHVS and CDR2 is FQNEAQ. The CDR3 runs to 14 residues. The whole variable domain, remainder taken from reference TRBV7-8 and TRBJ2-5, is GAGVSQSPRYKVAKRGQDVALRCDPISGHVSLFWYQQALGQGPEFLTYFQNEAQLDKSGLPSDRFFAERPEGSVSTLKIQRTQQEDSAVYLCASSIKGGQETQYFGPGTRLLVL.

V gene TRBV28 combines with J gene TRBJ2-7, with a weak D call TRBD1 (7 bases). Germline lookup yields CDR1 MDHEN and CDR2 SYDVKM. The CDR3 has 15 amino acids. Trimming pared 5 bases from V and 2 bases from J, leaving 16 bases between. This chain's CDR3 is CASSPPAGGPYEQYF. DNA of the CDR3: TGTGCCAGCAGTCCGCCGGCAGGGGGGCCCTACGAGCAGTACTTC.

The gene calls are TRBV28 and TRBJ1-4, with D unclear. The CDR3 has 12 residues. Germline V gives CDR1 MDHEN, CDR2 SYDVKM. The CDR3 DNA reads as TGTGGCTCGAGCGCAACTAATGAAAAACTGTTTTTT. This codes for CGSSATNEKLFF.

CDR3 amino acids: CASRWGGSGQPQHF. The CDR3 DNA reads TGTGCCAGCAGGTGGGGGGGGTCCGGGCAGCCCCAGCATTTT. The rearrangement links TRBV28 to TRBJ1-5; TRBD1 is a possible D gene (5 bases). This CDR3 contains 14 residues. The ends were cut back, 6 bases at V and 7 bases at J, with 16 bases in the middle. The germline CDR1 and CDR2 sequences are MDHEN and SYDVKM.

V usage is TRBV6-5 and J usage is TRBJ2-1, with TRBD1 as a possible D gene (5 bases). Per germline, CDR1 MNHEY and CDR2 SVGAGI. The CDR3 sequence is 13 residues long. Trimming stripped 8 bases from V and 8 bases from J, with 16 bases between. The CDR3 region is CASRTLSQDEQFF. The CDR3 coding sequence is TGTGCCAGCCGGACCTTATCACAGGATGAGCAGTTCTTC.

The chain joins TRBV12-3 or TRBV12-4 to TRBJ1-1; 9 bases line up with TRBD1. With 7 bases clipped from V and 11 bases from J, the junction kept 5 bases outside the gene matches. The CDR3 is 11 amino acids. The CDR3 reads CASTRTGDAFF. Written as DNA, the CDR3 is TGTGCCAGCACCAGGACAGGGGATGCTTTCTTT.

The chain recombines TRBV9 with TRBJ2-5, with TRBD1 identical over 9 bases. Looked up from germline, CDR1 is SGDLS and CDR2 is YYNGEE. The CDR3 runs to 15 residues. The V gene end was trimmed by 2 bases and the J gene end by 1 base; junction bases not matched to a gene: 3. The CDR3 nucleotides are TGTGCCAGCAGCGTGGGACAGGGACCCCAAGAGACCCAGTACTTC. As protein: CASSVGQGPQETQYF.

In its sample, this clone was seen a few times. This chain uses TRBV5-4 with TRBJ2-1; 13 bases fit TRBD2. Germline-derived CDR1 and CDR2 are SGHNT and YYREEE (reference sequence). J gave up 5 bases and V 4 bases, and 9 bases lay outside the gene matches. This CDR3 contains 17 residues. The CDR3 bases are TGTGCCAGCAGCCCGGGACTAGCGGGACAAGGACACAATGAGCAGTTCTTC. It is translated as CASSPGLAGQGHNEQFF.

This clone occurred once. V usage is TRBV6-4 and J usage is TRBJ1-2, with D tentatively TRBD1 (5 bases). The germline V gene has CDR1 MRHNA and CDR2 SNTAGT. Trimming shortened V by 6 bases and J by 8 bases, and 22 bases separated the two germline ends. CDR3 length: 15 residues. CDR3 sequence reads: CASRSRGPTHMGYTF. CDR3 nucleotides: TGTGCCAGCAGGTCCCGGGGACCGACCCATATGGGCTACACCTTC.

V gene TRBV15 combines with J gene TRBJ1-5; D unclear. Germline V gene data show CDR1 as LNHNV and CDR2 as YYDKDF (reference sequence). Trimming shortened V by 1 base and J by 0 bases, and 7 bases separated the two germline ends. CDR3 length: 15 residues. CDR3 coding DNA: TGTGCCACCAGCAGAGGTCGCGATAGCAATCAGCCCCAGCATTTT. This translates into CATSRGRDSNQPQHF.

A single count supports this clone. The rearrangement uses TRBV10-1 and TRBJ2-3; the D gene is possibly TRBD2 (6 bases). V gave up 3 bases and J gave up 0 bases, with 7 bases separating them. The CDR3 contains 14 residues. Germline CDR1 reads WNHNN; CDR2 reads SYGVQD (reference sequence). The CDR3 DNA reads TGCGCCAGCAGTGACGGGACTAGCACAGATACGCAGTATTTT. Translating it yields CASSDGTSTDTQYF.

The rearrangement uses TRBV19 and TRBJ1-1; 7 bases align to TRBD1. Trimming removed 7 bases from V and 4 bases from J; junction bases left unmatched: 6. CDR3 length: 13 amino acids. Germline CDR1 reads LNHDA; CDR2 reads SQIVND (reference sequence). CDR3 sequence reads: CASKPQGGTEAFF. The CDR3 DNA is TGTGCCAGTAAGCCCCAGGGGGGCACTGAAGCTTTCTTT.

J is TRBJ2-6 and V is TRBV28, with D possibly matching TRBD2 (5 bases). The germline V and J ends were trimmed by 6 bases and 2 bases, with 14 bases remaining between them. Germline CDR1 MDHEN, CDR2 SYDVKM. This CDR3 has 16 residues. CDR3 DNA: TGTGCCAGCAGCCTCCCCCGGGGAACTGGGGCCAACGTCCTGACTTTC. Translation gives CASSLPRGTGANVLTF.

The rearrangement links TRBV24-1 to TRBJ2-2; 8 positions agree with TRBD2. This CDR3 contains 16 residues. J was trimmed by 0 bases and V by 4 bases; bases with no gene match: 3. CDR1 is KGHDR, CDR2 SFDVKD, per germline. The CDR3 loop is CATSDPTSANTGELFF. In DNA form, the CDR3 reads TGTGCCACCAGTGACCCGACTAGCGCGAACACCGGGGAGCTGTTTTTT.

This rearrangement joins TRBV3-1 (or the pseudogene TRBV3-2) to TRBJ1-5; 9 nucleotides match TRBD1. CDR3 length: 14 residues. The V segment lost 3 bases and the J segment 5 bases; nucleotides outside the gene matches: 2. Germline lookup yields CDR1 LGHDT and CDR2 YNNKEL (reference sequence). The CDR3 bases are TGTGCCAGCAGCCAGGGACAGGGCGATCAGCCCCAGCATTTT. Translating it yields CASSQGQGDQPQHF.

V gene TRBV3-1 (or the pseudogene TRBV3-2) combines with J gene TRBJ1-1; D uncertain. The CDR3 extends over 14 amino acids. The V gene lost 3 bases and the J gene lost 5 bases, with 13 bases spanning the gap. Germline V gives CDR1 LGHDT, CDR2 YNNKEL (reference sequence). CDR3 loop: CASSQIERATEAFF. The CDR3 DNA reads TGTGCCAGCAGCCAGATCGAAAGGGCGACTGAAGCTTTCTTT.

The count of this clone is one. The chain is built from TRBV5-5 and TRBJ2-7; tentatively, D is TRBD1 or TRBD2 (5 bases each). The V end was cut by 0 bases, the J end by 2 bases, with 12 bases between. CDR3 length: 15 amino acids. Looked up from germline, CDR1 is SGHKS and CDR2 is YYEKEE (reference sequence). CDR3 nucleotides: TGTGCCAGCAGCTTGGACGGGACGGTCCCCTACGAGCAGTACTTC. Translating it yields CASSLDGTVPYEQYF.

This rearrangement joins TRBV7-9 to TRBJ1-1; no definite D call. Trimming removed 4 bases from V and 1 base from J, with 13 bases in between. Germline V gives CDR1 SEHNR, CDR2 FQNEAQ (reference sequence). The CDR3 consists of 15 residues. In DNA form, the CDR3 reads TGTGCCAGCAGCTCTGGGATTTTAACGAACACTGAAGCTTTCTTT. Amino acids: CASSSGILTNTEAFF.

This chain connects TRBV10-3 to TRBJ2-1; D unresolved. Germline V gene sequence: CDR1 ENHRY, CDR2 SYGVKD. There are 13 residues in the CDR3. V lost 2 bases and J lost 5, with 7 bases in between. The CDR3 DNA is TGTGCCATCAGTGAGCCAACCAACAATGAGCAGTTCTTC. It specifies CAISEPTNNEQFF.

V gene TRBV6-6 combines with J gene TRBJ1-1; D unresolved. The CDR3 is 15 amino acids. Germline CDR1 is MNHNY and CDR2 is SVGAGI (reference sequence). Between the trimmed V and J ends, which lost 6 bases and 1 base, there was a span of 15 bases. This CDR3 reads CASSSRLGSNTEAFF. CDR3 coding DNA: TGTGCCAGCAGCTCCAGACTAGGATCGAACACTGAAGCTTTCTTT.

This clone was seen once. This chain uses TRBV3-1 (or the pseudogene TRBV3-2) with TRBJ1-1, with 12 bases fitting TRBD1. CDR1 and CDR2 (germline): LGHDT, YNNKEL (reference sequence). Trimming removed 4 bases from V and 10 bases from J; junction bases left unmatched: 4. The CDR3 consists of 13 residues. CDR3 loop: CASSPGQGAGAFF. The CDR3 DNA sequence: TGTGCCAGCAGCCCGGGACAGGGGGCCGGAGCTTTCTTT.

In regard to this clone: The same CDR3 arises from other DNA sequences in this sample as well. This rearrangement joins TRBV2 to TRBJ1-4, with TRBD1 as a possible D gene (6 bases). This CDR3 spans 15 amino acids. CDR1 is SNHLY, CDR2 FYNNEI, per germline. V gave up 4 bases and J gave up 0 bases, with 9 bases separating them. The CDR3 coding sequence is TGTGCCAGCAGTGCTCAGGGGACAACTAATGAAAAACTGTTTTTT. It specifies CASSAQGTTNEKLFF.